This T cell receptor beta chain was observed in a study of read filtering for tumor transcriptome and immune sequencing. In the study overall: TCR-mapped reads were about 4.05 to 11 million with IR-seq versus roughly 80 to 1,300 with RNA-seq. Overall study results and limits: Even smaller IR-seq throughput identified most shared clonotypes. Without single-read clonotypes, shared clonotype proportions correlated more between IR-seq and RNA-seq.

CDR1 and CDR2 (germline): SGHTA, FQGNSA. This CDR3 contains 16 residues. V was shortened by 5 bases and J by 0 bases, with 17 bases between the two germline ends. Comments on this clonotype: The antigen remains unidentified.

From roughly 400 ng of RNA, a library with molecular barcoded alpha/delta and beta/gamma adaptors was made. From the reads, TCRdb called clonotypes with MiXCR, one entry per CDR3 protein. Among about 86,000 distinct CDR3 sequences listed, 9% to 15% were seen once. The receptor was isolated from a donor older than 35 with multiple myeloma. Specimen: a population of CD138-negative cells sorted from bone marrow. The chain links TRBV7-2 to TRBJ2-7; D is perhaps TRBD2 (7 bases). The CDR3, as DNA: TGTGCCAGCAGCCACGGGGGGCCAGGCCGCTCCTACGAGCAGTACTTC. Residues: CASSHGGPGRSYEQYF.